The TCR beta chain under discussion was sequenced for a study of identical twins. The CDR3 loop spans 12 amino acids. In germline, CDR1 is SNHLY, CDR2 FYNNEI. The ends lost 6 bases at V and 4 bases at J; junction bases unmatched: 1. A universal primer site was created by template switching, with the cDNA bearing unique molecular identifiers. TCRdb reprocessed the 5' RACE reads via MiXCR and lists one record per CDR3 protein. The sample holds about 470,000 distinct CDR3 sequences, more than 20% seen once. This clonotype was observed a handful of times. These records were also assigned to another study, of T cells expressing NK-cell markers.

The TCR originated in a young woman in good health. Sequencing used CD4+ T cells sorted from blood. The rearrangement joins TRBV2 to TRBJ2-3; 7 bases agree with TRBD1. The CDR3 loop is CASRQGADTQYF. DNA for the CDR3: TGTGCCAGCAGGCAGGGGGCAGATACGCAGTATTTT.